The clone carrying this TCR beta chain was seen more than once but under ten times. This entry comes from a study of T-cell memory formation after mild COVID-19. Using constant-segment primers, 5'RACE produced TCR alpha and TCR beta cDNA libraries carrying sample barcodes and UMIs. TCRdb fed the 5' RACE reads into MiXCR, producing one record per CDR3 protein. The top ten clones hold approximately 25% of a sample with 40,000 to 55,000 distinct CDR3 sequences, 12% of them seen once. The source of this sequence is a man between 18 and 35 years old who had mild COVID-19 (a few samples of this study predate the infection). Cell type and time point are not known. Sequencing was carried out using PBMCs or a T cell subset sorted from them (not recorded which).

CDR3 protein: CASSSGTKDTGELFF. DNA of the CDR3: TGTGCCAGCAGCTCTGGGACGAAGGACACCGGGGAGCTGTTTTTT. This sequence joins TRBV7-9 and TRBJ2-2; D may correspond to TRBD1 or TRBD2 (5 bases each). Germline V gene lookup returns CDR1 SEHNR and CDR2 FQNEAQ (reference sequence). The CDR3 is made up of 15 amino acids. V lost 4 bases and J 3 bases, leaving 12 bases between the germline ends.